These 14 T cell receptor beta chains originate from one sample sequenced in a study of T cell responses to AZD1222 COVID-19 vaccine. TCRdb's table, derived via immunoSEQ multiplex PCR, lists solely in-frame clones and lacks some. The profile shows roughly 140,000 clones, approximately 90% of them singletons. Source: peripheral blood, taken on day 0 of AZD1222 vaccination. These receptors originate from an adult in good health.

V and J are TRBV3-1 (or the pseudogene TRBV3-2) and TRBJ2-5; maybe TRBD2 (5 bases). The ends were cut back, 6 bases at V and 2 bases at J, with 19 bases in the middle. In germline, CDR1 is LGHDT, CDR2 YNNKEL (reference sequence). The CDR3 runs to 16 residues. Here the CDR3 reads CASRFYERSGQETQYF. The DNA for the CDR3 is TGTGCCAGCAGATTTTATGAGCGGTCTGGGCAAGAGACCCAGTACTTC.

This chain links TRBV11-2 with TRBJ1-2, with TRBD1 as a possible D gene (5 bases). CDR3 length: 13 residues. Deletions cut 3 bases from V and 4 bases from J, with 9 bases between. The germline CDR1 and CDR2 sequences are SGHAT and FQNNGV. CDR3 sequence (DNA): TGTGCCAGCAGCTTGGGGGGTCTCTATGGCTACACCTTC. Protein product: CASSLGGLYGYTF.

The sample holds one count of this clone. V gene TRBV5-6 combines with J gene TRBJ1-2; D is possibly TRBD1 (6 bases). Germline V gives CDR1 SGHDT, CDR2 YYEEEE. Trimming pared 3 bases from V and 4 bases from J, leaving 16 bases between. This CDR3 is built from 15 residues. This CDR3 reads CASSSEGGRRYGYTF. For the CDR3, the DNA is TGTGCCAGCAGCTCGGAGGGGGGACGTCGCTATGGCTACACCTTC. Filled out from reference TRBV5-6 and TRBJ1-2, the complete variable domain reads DAGVTQSPTHLIKTRGQQVTLRCSPKSGHDTVSWYQQALGQGPQFIFQYYEEEERQRGNFPDRFSGHQFPNYSSELNVNALLLGDSALYLCASSSEGGRRYGYTFGSGTRLTVV.

This chain links TRBV27 with TRBJ2-7; 12 bases match TRBD2. The CDR3 loop spans 15 amino acids. Germline V gives CDR1 MNHEY, CDR2 SMNVEV (reference sequence). With V trimmed by 5 bases and J by 5 bases, 7 bases remained unmatched. This chain's CDR3 is CASSPWTSGTHEQYF. The CDR3 region has the DNA TGTGCCAGCAGTCCCTGGACTAGCGGGACCCACGAGCAGTACTTC.

The chain employs TRBV5-1 and TRBJ2-2; possibly TRBD2 for D (5 bases). The CDR3 consists of 14 residues. V was cut by 5 bases and J by 0 bases, with 8 bases left in between. The germline V gene encodes CDR1 SGHRS and CDR2 YFSETQ. The CDR3 DNA follows: TGCGCCAGCAGGTGGACTCCGAACACCGGGGAGCTGTTTTTT. Its protein product is CASRWTPNTGELFF.

DNA of the CDR3: TGCGCCAGCAGCCACCTCGGACAGGACGAGCAGTACTTC. Protein: CASSHLGQDEQYF. The rearrangement links TRBV4-3 to TRBJ2-7; 7 bases match TRBD1. V lost 3 bases, J lost 5 bases, and 4 bases stayed unmatched. The germline V gene has CDR1 LGHNA and CDR2 YSLEER. CDR3 length equals 13 residues.

The chain has TRBV9 and TRBJ1-1, with D possibly TRBD1 on 5 matching bases. Germline CDR1 reads SGDLS; CDR2 reads YYNGEE. The CDR3 consists of 14 residues. The V and J ends lost 4 bases and 5 bases respectively, with 15 bases between them. CDR3 DNA sequence: TGTGCCAGCAGCAAAAGCTCTGGGGGGACTGAAGCTTTCTTT. Residues: CASSKSSGGTEAFF.

This clone was picked up a small number of times. The chain has TRBV5-1 and TRBJ2-7; 7 bases fit TRBD1. The V gene end was trimmed by 3 bases and the J gene end by 3 bases; junction bases not matched to a gene: 6. Germline V lookup: CDR1 SGHRS, CDR2 YFSETQ. The CDR3 sequence is 14 residues long. The CDR3 region has the DNA TGCGCCAGCAGCTCAACAGGGGTCGGCTACGAGCAGTACTTC. It yields the protein CASSSTGVGYEQYF. The whole variable domain, remainder taken from reference TRBV5-1 and TRBJ2-7, is KAGVTQTPRYLIKTRGQQVTLSCSPISGHRSVSWYQQTPGQGLQFLFEYFSETQRNKGNFPGRFSGRQFSNSRSEMNVSTLELGDSALYLCASSSTGVGYEQYFGPGTRLTVT.

This chain joins TRBV6-2 or TRBV6-3 and TRBJ2-7; TRBD1 might be the D (5 bases). Germline V gene sequence: CDR1 MNHEY, CDR2 SVGEGT. V gave up 3 bases and J gave up 1 base, with 13 bases separating them. The CDR3 contains 15 residues. The CDR3 DNA reads as TGTGCCAGCAGTTATGGGGCCAGGGTGTCCTACGAGCAGTACTTC. It yields the protein CASSYGARVSYEQYF.

The chain carries TRBV7-8 and TRBJ1-6; D might be TRBD1 (5 bases). The V end lost 5 bases, the J end lost 10 bases, and 18 bases lay between the germline ends. This CDR3 has 15 residues. Germline lookup yields CDR1 SGHVS and CDR2 FQNEAQ. CDR3 DNA: TGTGCCAGCAGCCCCCTTGGAGGGGTTCGGTCACCCCTCCACTTT. The encoded protein is CASSPLGGVRSPLHF.

In its sample, this clone was seen once. V and J are TRBV6-5 and TRBJ1-6; D is uncertain. The CDR3 covers 14 residues. Germline V lookup: CDR1 MNHEY, CDR2 SVGAGI. Trimming took off 0 bases at V and 11 bases at J, with 11 bases between the two ends. The CDR3: CASSYSSGAPPLHF. The DNA of the CDR3 is TGTGCCAGCAGTTACTCGTCGGGAGCGCCACCCCTCCACTTT.

The chain is built from TRBV5-1 and TRBJ2-2; tentatively, D is TRBD2 (6 bases). V shed 2 bases and J shed 2 bases, with 10 bases lying between them. The germline V gene encodes CDR1 SGHRS and CDR2 YFSETQ. The CDR3 is made up of 15 amino acids. The CDR3 sequence: CASSFISGNTGELFF. The CDR3 nucleotides read TGCGCCAGCAGCTTCATTAGCGGTAACACCGGGGAGCTGTTTTTT.

J is TRBJ1-6 and V is TRBV5-4; TRBD1 agrees at 9 bases. Germline CDR1 is SGHNT and CDR2 is YYREEE (reference sequence). V trimming: 3 bases; J trimming: 9 bases; junction bases outside the gene matches: 1. The CDR3 sequence is 13 residues long. CDR3 coding DNA: TGTGCCAGCAGCTGGGACAGGGTTTCACCCCTCCACTTT. Translated: CASSWDRVSPLHF.

The V call is TRBV5-1, the J call TRBJ2-7; no definite D call. Germline V CDR1 and CDR2: SGHRS, YFSETQ. The CDR3 totals 14 residues. The ends were cut back, 0 bases at V and 7 bases at J, with 14 bases in the middle. The CDR3 region is CASSLDAGLGEQYF. The CDR3 DNA sequence: TGCGCCAGCAGCTTGGATGCAGGCTTGGGAGAGCAGTACTTC. Variable domain in full (rest from reference TRBV5-1 and TRBJ2-7): KAGVTQTPRYLIKTRGQQVTLSCSPISGHRSVSWYQQTPGQGLQFLFEYFSETQRNKGNFPGRFSGRQFSNSRSEMNVSTLELGDSALYLCASSLDAGLGEQYFGPGTRLTVT.